A single sample gave rise to the 31 T cell receptor beta chains below, sequenced in a study of blood T cells in healthy people across ages. A second PCR of 7 to 11 cycles used a sample-barcoded 5' primer and a J-beta primer mix. TCRdb ran MiXCR on the 5' RACE reads and lists one entry per CDR3 protein. Among more than 750,000 distinct CDR3 sequences, just under 30% were seen once, and the ten largest hold about 10%. These same records also appear under a second study, on T cells of mothers and their children.

Specimen: blood. The receptors stem from a woman between 35 and 50 years old in good health.

This clonotype was counted only a few times. V and J are TRBV5-1 and TRBJ1-4, with D possibly TRBD1 on 5 matching bases. CDR3 length: 15 residues. CDR1 SGHRS and CDR2 YFSETQ come from the germline V gene. The V and J ends lost 0 bases and 5 bases respectively, with 11 bases between them. The chain's CDR3 is CASSLDTGGNEKLFF. The CDR3 DNA is TGCGCCAGCAGCTTGGATACGGGGGGGAATGAAAAACTGTTTTTT.

This clonotype occurred a few times. This chain links TRBV12-3 or TRBV12-4 with TRBJ1-2; D is uncertain. The V gene lost 6 bases and the J gene lost 6 bases, with 11 bases spanning the gap. The CDR3 totals 12 residues. Here the CDR3 DNA reads TGTGCCAGCAGCCGGGCCTTGGATGGCTACACCTTC. Amino acid sequence: CASSRALDGYTF.

The V and J genes are TRBV20-1 and TRBJ2-7; no reliable D call. The J call may be wrong; the DNA end is better matched by TRBJ2-5. Germline CDR1 DFQATT, CDR2 SNEGSKA (reference sequence). This CDR3 spans 11 amino acids. The CDR3 nucleotides read TGCAGTGCTAGAGATCAGAAGACCCAGTACTTC. Its translation: CSARDQKTQYF.

This chain joins TRBV9 and TRBJ2-2; D is unresolved. The CDR3 runs to 16 residues. CDR1 and CDR2 (germline): SGDLS, YYNGEE. The V gene lost 0 bases and the J gene lost 1 base, with 10 bases spanning the gap. Here the CDR3 DNA reads TGTGCCAGCAGCGTAGGTGCTAGGAAGAACACCGGGGAGCTGTTTTTT. It encodes CASSVGARKNTGELFF.

The chain is built from TRBV9 and TRBJ2-7; 9 positions agree with TRBD2. Near its end, the DNA agrees better with TRBJ2-5, so the J call may be wrong. This CDR3 contains 16 residues. CDR1 is SGDLS, CDR2 YYNGEE, per germline. DNA for the CDR3: TGTGCCAGCAGCGAATACGGGCGGGGGGGCCCACAGACCCAGTACTTC. This gives the protein CASSEYGRGGPQTQYF.

This clonotype showed up just a few times. This chain links TRBV20-1 with TRBJ2-7; D unresolved. The V gene's germline CDR1 is DFQATT and CDR2 SNEGSKA (reference sequence). The CDR3 has 11 amino acids. Trimming stripped 3 bases from V and 2 bases from J, with 5 bases between. In nucleotides, the CDR3 is TGCAGTGCTAGGCTGCCCTACGAGCAGTACTTC. Its translation is CSARLPYEQYF.

In its sample, this clonotype was seen many times. The chain links TRBV5-6 to TRBJ2-7; D might be TRBD2 (5 bases). Trimming left V 3 bases short and J 5 bases short, with 15 bases between. Germline loops: CDR1 SGHDT, CDR2 YYEEEE. CDR3 size: 14 residues. The CDR3 coding sequence is TGTGCCAGCAGCTGGGGAGCAGGAGGAAACGAGCAGTACTTC. It specifies CASSWGAGGNEQYF.

This clonotype turned up a few times. This rearrangement joins TRBV28 to TRBJ2-2; 8 bases map to TRBD1. CDR1 MDHEN and CDR2 SYDVKM come from the germline V gene. The CDR3 loop spans 16 amino acids. V dropped 5 bases and J dropped 7; count of bases not matched to a gene: 12. CDR3 loop: CASSLPGQALYGELFF. DNA of the CDR3: TGTGCCAGCAGTCTTCCGGGACAGGCTCTGTACGGGGAGCTGTTTTTT. The full variable domain, in which reference TRBV28 and TRBJ2-2 provide the parts outside the CDR3, is DVKVTQSSRYLVKRTGEKVFLECVQDMDHENMFWYRQDPGLGLRLIYFSYDVKMKEKGDIPEGYSVSREKKERFSLILESASTNQTSMYLCASSLPGQALYGELFFGEGSRLTVL.

The table lists this clonotype with many counts. The chain carries TRBV12-3 or TRBV12-4 and TRBJ2-4, with a possible D match to TRBD2 (6 bases). The CDR3 length is 15 residues. Trimming shortened V by 5 bases and J by 6 bases, and 17 bases separated the two germline ends. Here the CDR3 reads CASSLGGGYGNIQYF. In DNA form, the CDR3 reads TGTGCCAGCAGTCTGGGGGGAGGCTACGGAAACATTCAGTACTTC.

As concerns this clonotype: A read error may explain this, as a much larger clone is one base away. The chain joins TRBV24-1 to TRBJ2-2, with D perhaps being TRBD1 or TRBD2 (5 bases each). The length of the CDR3 is 14 residues. Germline V gives CDR1 KGHDR, CDR2 SFDVKD. V was cut by 1 base and J by 6 bases, with 8 bases left in between. The DNA of the CDR3 is TGTGCCACCAGTGATTTCAGGGACGCCGGGGAGCTGTTTTTT. Translated, it gives CATSDFRDAGELFF.

This clonotype was seen ten or more times. V usage is TRBV4-1 and J usage is TRBJ2-3; D is ambiguous. Trimming took off 8 bases at V and 4 bases at J, with 19 bases between the two ends. Germline V lookup: CDR1 MGHRA, CDR2 YSYEKL. The CDR3 sequence is 15 residues long. This CDR3 is CASGTPLGLADTQYF. CDR3 sequence (DNA): TGCGCCAGCGGAACGCCTCTAGGGTTGGCAGATACGCAGTATTTT.

This rearrangement joins TRBV6-1 to TRBJ2-1, with 11 bases that match TRBD1. Unmatched junction bases numbered 7, after V lost 2 bases and J lost 10 bases. The CDR3 spans 15 residues. Germline V gives CDR1 MNHNS, CDR2 SASEGT. This chain's CDR3 is CASSERGQGVGEQFF. Written as DNA, the CDR3 is TGTGCCAGCAGTGAACGGGGACAGGGGGTTGGCGAGCAGTTCTTC.

This clonotype has at least ten counts. This chain links TRBV14 with TRBJ2-7; the D is unclear. Germline CDR1 reads SGHDN; CDR2 reads FVKESK. This CDR3 is built from 13 residues. V was shortened by 5 bases and J by 3 bases, with 11 bases between the two germline ends. CDR3 DNA sequence: TGTGCCAGCAGCACCGGCAGGATCTACGAGCAGTACTTC. Amino acid sequence: CASSTGRIYEQYF.

This clonotype showed up many times. The V and J genes are TRBV12-3 or TRBV12-4 and TRBJ1-2; D gene unclear. Trimming cost V 4 bases and J 2 bases, with 5 bases left between them. The CDR3 loop spans 12 amino acids. As DNA, the CDR3 is TGTGCCAGCAGTTCCCAGAACTATGGCTACACCTTC. It yields the protein CASSSQNYGYTF.

This clonotype appeared many times. The V gene is TRBV12-3 or TRBV12-4, the J gene TRBJ1-5; 7 bases match TRBD1. There are 13 residues in the CDR3. V trimming: 6 bases; J trimming: 5 bases; junction bases outside the gene matches: 4. The CDR3 reads CASRGTADQPQHF. The DNA of the CDR3 is TGTGCCAGCAGGGGGACAGCCGATCAGCCCCAGCATTTT.

This clonotype was seen a handful of times. This chain links TRBV28 with TRBJ2-5; TRBD2 aligns across 8 bases. CDR3 length: 14 residues. The germline V gene encodes CDR1 MDHEN and CDR2 SYDVKM. V dropped 6 bases and J dropped 4; count of bases not matched to a gene: 7. This chain's CDR3 is CASSPAGGGETQYF. The CDR3 bases are TGTGCCAGCAGCCCCGCGGGGGGCGGAGAGACCCAGTACTTC.

Notes on this clonotype: A junction end diverges from the germline sequence, so it may reflect a read error. The CDR3 is CNARGWNTSYEQYF. The DNA of the CDR3 is TGCAATGCTAGAGGTTGGAATACTAGCTACGAGCAGTACTTC. V is TRBV20-1 and J is TRBJ2-4; TRBD2 is a possible D gene (5 bases). The J call is in doubt because the DNA end fits TRBJ2-7 better. The CDR3 spans 14 residues. The germline V gene has CDR1 DFQATT and CDR2 SNEGSKA (reference sequence).

This clonotype was recorded many times. The V gene is TRBV28, the J gene TRBJ2-1, with a tentative D call TRBD1 (6 bases). The CDR3 totals 16 residues. Trimming removed 2 bases from V and 12 bases from J, with 23 bases in between. Germline V gives CDR1 MDHEN, CDR2 SYDVKM. As DNA, the CDR3 is TGTGCCAGCAGTTTAAGAGGGACACGCGTACCAAGTGGGCAGTTCTTC. Translation gives CASSLRGTRVPSGQFF.

This clonotype was detected many times. The chain recombines TRBV20-1 with TRBJ2-7; no firm D call. This CDR3 has 14 amino acids. V was clipped by 3 bases and J by 3 bases, with 15 bases between them. Germline CDR1 DFQATT, CDR2 SNEGSKA (reference sequence). For the CDR3, the DNA is TGCAGTGCTAGTATAGGGCGGATTGTCTACGAGCAGTACTTC. Its translation is CSASIGRIVYEQYF.

A few counts support this clonotype. At one end the junction does not follow the germline gene, possibly because of a read error. The rearrangement links TRBV7-7 to TRBJ2-3; D uncertain. The CDR3 is 13 residues long. From germline, CDR1 is SSHAT and CDR2 FNYEAQ (reference sequence). The CDR3 nucleotides read TGTGCTAGCAGCAAAGGGCGGCTAGACACGCAGTATTTT. Its translation: CASSKGRLDTQYF.

This clonotype was seen a handful of times. The V and J genes are TRBV6-1 and TRBJ2-1, with unresolved D. The germline gives CDR1 MNHNS, CDR2 SASEGT. The CDR3 runs 16 residues. Deletions cut 3 bases from V and 6 bases from J, with 18 bases between. The CDR3 is CASSDGVARIGNEQFF. The CDR3, as DNA: TGTGCCAGCAGTGATGGGGTAGCAAGGATCGGCAATGAGCAGTTCTTC.

This clonotype was observed at least ten times. The chain couples TRBV24-1 to TRBJ2-1; possibly TRBD2 for D (6 bases). CDR3 length: 14 amino acids. CDR1 and CDR2 from the germline V gene are KGHDR and SFDVKD. V was trimmed by 6 bases and J by 7 bases, leaving 15 bases between them. The CDR3 region has the DNA TGTGCCACCAGTCCCCGTGACAGCGGGAATGAGCAGTTCTTC. It yields the protein CATSPRDSGNEQFF.

About this clonotype itself: One junction end disagrees with the germline gene, perhaps due to a read error. The chain links TRBV28 to TRBJ1-2; D gene unclear. Germline values: CDR1 MDHEN, CDR2 SYDVKM. This CDR3 region has 14 residues. The chain's CDR3 is CASSLKGPPYGCTF. CDR3 DNA: TGTGCCAGCAGTTTAAAGGGCCCCCCCTATGGCTGCACCTTC.

This clonotype was seen only a few times. V gene TRBV20-1 combines with J gene TRBJ2-4; 11 nucleotides align to TRBD2. V was clipped by 5 bases and J by 4 bases; unmatched bases: 4. The CDR3 is 14 amino acids. CDR1 is DFQATT and CDR2 is SNEGSKA in the germline V gene (reference sequence). The CDR3 nucleotides are TGCAGTGCTCCCCGGACTAGCGGGAAAAACATTCAGTACTTC. Translating gives CSAPRTSGKNIQYF.

CDR3 sequence (DNA): TGTGCCAGCACCGACACAGCAGGGAATGGATACGAGCAGTACTTC. Translated, it gives CASTDTAGNGYEQYF. The chain is built from TRBV28 and TRBJ2-5; a weak D match, TRBD1 (5 bases). The DNA end is more similar to TRBJ2-7, so the J call may be wrong. Germline CDR1 and CDR2: MDHEN and SYDVKM. CDR3 length: 15 residues.

Only a few counts were recorded for this clonotype. V gene TRBV9 combines with J gene TRBJ1-3; 9 bases match TRBD1. J lost 4 bases, V lost 4 bases, and 9 bases had no gene match. The CDR3 has 16 amino acids. Germline V gene sequence: CDR1 SGDLS, CDR2 YYNGEE. DNA for the CDR3: TGTGCCAGCAGCCCAACAACAGGGGGCGGAGGAAACACCATATATTTT. Protein sequence: CASSPTTGGGGNTIYF.

Points on this clonotype: A much larger clone lies a single base off, so this may be a read error. CDR3 region: CSVGSREGTQYF. The CDR3 DNA follows: TGCAGCGTTGGTAGCAGGGAAGGGACCCAGTACTTC. The V call is TRBV29-1, the J call TRBJ2-5, with a possible D match to TRBD1 (5 bases). Germline CDR1 is SQVTM and CDR2 is ANQGSEA. Trimming pared 4 bases from V and 7 bases from J, leaving 13 bases between. The length of the CDR3 is 12 residues.

The chain employs TRBV7-9 and TRBJ2-7; 8 nucleotides match TRBD1. The CDR3 sequence is 16 residues long. J was trimmed by 2 bases and V by 5 bases; bases with no gene match: 11. CDR1 is SEHNR, CDR2 FQNEAQ, per germline (reference sequence). The CDR3 sequence: CASSPGTGSGAYEQYF. In DNA form, the CDR3 reads TGTGCCAGCAGCCCCGGGACAGGTTCAGGGGCCTACGAGCAGTACTTC. Together with reference TRBV7-9 and TRBJ2-7, the CDR3 gives the full variable domain: DTGVSQNPRHKITKRGQNVTFRCDPISEHNRLYWYRQTLGQGPEFLTYFQNEAQLEKSRLLSDRFSAERPKGSFSTLEIQRTEQGDSAMYLCASSPGTGSGAYEQYFGPGTRLTVT.

This clonotype was found a few times. A read error is possible here, since a much larger clone lies one base away. This CDR3 is CASSFRAGYEQYF. The CDR3 DNA reads as TGTGCCAGCAGTTTCCGGGCGGGCTACGAGCAGTACTTC. The chain recombines TRBV12-3 or TRBV12-4 with TRBJ2-7; tentative D call: TRBD2 (5 bases). CDR3 length: 13 amino acids. Trimming left V 3 bases short and J 3 bases short, with 9 bases between.

This clonotype was seen repeatedly, ten times or more. The CDR3 protein is CASSQDGSGAIKNIQYF. The CDR3 region has the DNA TGTGCCAGCAGCCAAGACGGGAGCGGGGCTATTAAAAACATTCAGTACTTC. The chain joins TRBV4-2 to TRBJ2-4; 7 positions match TRBD2. Germline V gene sequence: CDR1 LGHNA, CDR2 YNFKEQ. CDR3 size: 17 residues. V lost 0 bases, J lost 4 bases, and 9 bases stayed unmatched.

This clonotype was counted between two and nine times. V gene TRBV4-3 combines with J gene TRBJ2-3; 8 positions agree with TRBD2. V was clipped by 4 bases and J by 1 base; unmatched bases: 7. Germline values: CDR1 LGHNA, CDR2 YSLEER. This CDR3 is built from 16 residues. CDR3 sequence (DNA): TGCGCCAGCAGCCCCGACAAGACTAGCGGCACAGATACGCAGTATTTT. This sequence encodes CASSPDKTSGTDTQYF.